The 21 T cell receptor beta chains in this list originate from one sample, sequenced in a study of Graves' ophthalmopathy and Graves' hyperthyroidism. Transcripts of RNA were the source for amplifying TCR beta CDR3 regions. RT-PCR in the first round used HTBI primers; a second-round multiplex PCR followed. TCRdb redid the calling of the multiplex PCR reads with MiXCR, one entry per CDR3 protein. Of around 400,000 distinct CDR3 sequences in the sample, around 17% were seen once. Sequencing input: peripheral blood. The source of these receptors is a woman aged 18-29 years with Graves' ophthalmopathy.

At least ten counts were recorded for this clonotype. V and J are TRBV28 and TRBJ2-7; a possible D gene is TRBD2 (5 bases). Looked up from germline, CDR1 is MDHEN and CDR2 is SYDVKM. Trimming removed 6 bases from V and 3 bases from J, with 12 bases in between. The CDR3 is made up of 13 amino acids. The CDR3 is CASRRGWSYEQYF. CDR3 in DNA: TGTGCCAGCAGACGAGGGTGGAGCTACGAGCAGTACTTC.

This clonotype was seen at least ten times. The gene calls are TRBV30 and TRBJ1-1; D remains ambiguous. The CDR3 consists of 11 residues. Germline V gives CDR1 GTSNPN, CDR2 SVGIG (reference sequence). The V and J ends lost 1 base and 6 bases respectively, with 6 bases between them. The CDR3 here is CAWSARAEAFF. CDR3 sequence (DNA): TGTGCCTGGAGTGCAAGGGCTGAAGCTTTCTTT. Full variable domain (rest looked up from reference TRBV30 and TRBJ1-1): SQTIHQWPATLVQPVGSPLSLECTVEGTSNPNLYWYRQAAGRGLQLLFYSVGIGQISSEVPQNLSASRPQDRQFILSSKKLLLSDSGFYLCAWSARAEAFFGQGTRLTVV.

This clonotype has at least ten counts. The V gene is TRBV30, the J gene TRBJ2-5; no clear D gene. The CDR3 consists of 13 residues. Germline V gene lookup returns CDR1 GTSNPN and CDR2 SVGIG (reference sequence). With 1 base removed from V and 4 bases from J, the gap between germline ends came to 10 bases. The DNA for the CDR3 is TGTGCCTGGAGTGGCCAACCTGGAGAGACCCAGTACTTC. Translated, it gives CAWSGQPGETQYF. The whole variable domain, remainder taken from reference TRBV30 and TRBJ2-5, is SQTIHQWPATLVQPVGSPLSLECTVEGTSNPNLYWYRQAAGRGLQLLFYSVGIGQISSEVPQNLSASRPQDRQFILSSKKLLLSDSGFYLCAWSGQPGETQYFGPGTRLLVL.

At least ten counts were recorded for this clonotype. The chain combines TRBV9 with TRBJ2-6, with D unresolved. The V end was cut by 0 bases, the J end by 0 bases, with 7 bases between. Germline assignment: CDR1 SGDLS and CDR2 YYNGEE. This CDR3 region has 16 residues. The chain's CDR3 is CASSVDDRSGANVLTF. The CDR3, as DNA: TGTGCCAGCAGCGTAGACGACCGCTCTGGGGCCAACGTCCTGACTTTC. Full variable domain (missing parts from reference TRBV9 and TRBJ2-6): DSGVTQTPKHLITATGQRVTLRCSPRSGDLSVYWYQQSLDQGLQFLIQYYNGEERAKGNILERFSAQQFPDLHSELNLSSLELGDSALYFCASSVDDRSGANVLTFGAGSRLTVL.

This clonotype was counted many times. The chain couples TRBV11-2 to TRBJ2-5; TRBD2 agrees at 8 bases. This CDR3 region has 15 residues. The J segment lost 4 bases and the V segment lost 5 bases, leaving 9 bases of the junction unmatched. Germline values: CDR1 SGHAT, CDR2 FQNNGV. For the CDR3, the DNA is TGTGCCAGCAGCGAATGGCGGGGGGACGGAGAGACCCAGTACTTC. This gives the protein CASSEWRGDGETQYF.

At least ten counts were recorded for this clonotype. The J gene is TRBJ1-5, the V gene TRBV28; 11 bases are a match to TRBD1. This CDR3 is built from 16 residues. Unmatched junction bases numbered 8, after V lost 4 bases and J lost 6 bases. Germline V gene sequence: CDR1 MDHEN, CDR2 SYDVKM. CDR3 in DNA: TGTGCCAGCAGTTACAGAGTAGGACAGGGGGCTCAGCCCCAGCATTTT. Protein product: CASSYRVGQGAQPQHF.

This rearrangement joins TRBV6-1 to TRBJ1-2; TRBD1 aligns across 9 bases. The V segment lost 3 bases and the J segment 5 bases; nucleotides outside the gene matches: 4. CDR1 MNHNS and CDR2 SASEGT come from the germline V gene. The CDR3 length is 14 residues. The CDR3 region is CASSDGGQGYGYTF. In DNA form, the CDR3 reads TGTGCCAGCAGTGACGGGGGACAGGGTTATGGCTACACCTTC.

This clonotype occurred a few times. The chain has TRBV7-2 and TRBJ2-5; TRBD2 might be the D (7 bases). CDR1 and CDR2 (germline): SGHTA, FQGNSA. The CDR3 is made up of 14 amino acids. V lost 7 bases, J lost 5 bases, and 17 bases lay in between. The CDR3 sequence: CASTWGGPGETQYF. The CDR3 DNA sequence: TGTGCCAGCACCTGGGGGGGCCCGGGGGAGACCCAGTACTTC.

This clonotype was found many times. The chain couples TRBV10-1 to TRBJ2-2, with D perhaps assigned TRBD1 or TRBD2 (5 bases each). Deletions cut 8 bases from V and 0 bases from J, with 7 bases between. The CDR3 is made up of 13 amino acids. Germline values: CDR1 WNHNN, CDR2 SYGVQD (reference sequence). The CDR3 protein is CASGGPNTGELFF. CDR3 in DNA: TGCGCCAGCGGGGGTCCGAACACCGGGGAGCTGTTTTTT.

The chain is built from TRBV6-1 and TRBJ2-5; D is ambiguous. The CDR3 totals 16 residues. The V end was cut by 3 bases, the J end by 1 base, with 15 bases between. CDR1 is MNHNS and CDR2 is SASEGT in the germline V gene. CDR3: CASSEMGSQFQETQYF. CDR3 DNA: TGTGCCAGCAGTGAGATGGGCAGTCAGTTCCAAGAGACCCAGTACTTC.

The table lists this clonotype with many counts. V is TRBV6-1 and J is TRBJ2-2; maybe TRBD2 (6 bases). V lost 2 bases to trimming and J lost 3 bases, with 13 bases between them. Germline CDR1 reads MNHNS; CDR2 reads SASEGT. The CDR3 has 16 residues. DNA of the CDR3: TGTGCCAGCAGTGAATTTGGGGACTCAGACACCGGGGAGCTGTTTTTT. This codes for CASSEFGDSDTGELFF.

The table lists this clonotype with many counts. This CDR3 reads CSGGREADRGYTF. CDR3 DNA sequence: TGCAGCGGCGGCAGGGAGGCCGATCGGGGCTACACCTTC. This rearrangement joins TRBV29-1 to TRBJ1-2; possibly TRBD1 for D (5 bases). This CDR3 has 13 amino acids. Germline CDR1 SQVTM, CDR2 ANQGSEA. V was pared by 7 bases and J by 8 bases, with 20 bases between.

This clonotype came up many times. The gene calls are TRBV9 and TRBJ2-5; 9 positions agree with TRBD2. With 2 bases clipped from V and 2 bases from J, the junction kept 4 bases outside the gene matches. From germline, CDR1 is SGDLS and CDR2 YYNGEE. This CDR3 contains 15 residues. The CDR3 loop reads CASSVRGGPQETQYF. CDR3 coding DNA: TGTGCCAGCAGCGTGCGGGGGGGGCCACAAGAGACCCAGTACTTC.

This clonotype was recorded many times. This chain joins TRBV2 and TRBJ1-1, with 10 nucleotides matching TRBD1. CDR1 is SNHLY, CDR2 FYNNEI, per germline. The V segment lost 7 bases and the J segment 3 bases; nucleotides outside the gene matches: 8. The CDR3 runs to 15 residues. The CDR3 is CASNGQGVDYTEAFF. The CDR3 DNA reads TGTGCCAGCAACGGACAGGGGGTAGATTACACTGAAGCTTTCTTT.

This clonotype was counted ten times or more. The J gene is TRBJ2-7, the V gene TRBV29-1; D might be TRBD1 (6 bases). Per germline, CDR1 SQVTM and CDR2 ANQGSEA. V dropped 4 bases and J dropped 2 bases, with 9 bases sitting between them. CDR3 size: 12 residues. This CDR3 reads CSVGAGAYEQYF. The CDR3 coding sequence is TGCAGCGTTGGGGCAGGGGCCTACGAGCAGTACTTC.

The chain couples TRBV12-3 or TRBV12-4 to TRBJ2-7; 7 nucleotides align to TRBD2. J gave up 1 base and V 1 base, and 7 bases lay outside the gene matches. The CDR3 runs 16 residues. The chain's CDR3 is CASSLDGRAGSYEQYF. DNA of the CDR3: TGTGCCAGCAGTTTAGATGGGCGAGCGGGATCCTACGAGCAGTACTTC.

There are many counts of this clonotype. The chain recombines TRBV9 with TRBJ2-7, with 14 bases matching TRBD2. The CDR3 covers 14 residues. Germline V gene data show CDR1 as SGDLS and CDR2 as YYNGEE. With 3 bases clipped from V and 5 bases from J, the junction kept 1 base outside the gene matches. This CDR3 reads CASSGGLAGDEQYF. CDR3 nucleotides: TGTGCCAGCAGCGGGGGACTAGCGGGGGACGAGCAGTACTTC.

The sample holds many counts of this clonotype. This chain links TRBV11-2 with TRBJ1-5, with a weak D call TRBD1 (6 bases). The germline gives CDR1 SGHAT, CDR2 FQNNGV. This CDR3 spans 16 amino acids. The V end was cut by 5 bases, the J end by 0 bases, with 14 bases between. The DNA for the CDR3 is TGTGCCAGCAGCCCCCGCCGGGACAATAGCAATCAGCCCCAGCATTTT. Its protein product is CASSPRRDNSNQPQHF.

Many counts were recorded for this clonotype. A read error is likely, as this CDR3 ends without the conserved phenylalanine or tryptophan. The chain carries TRBV12-3 or TRBV12-4 and TRBJ1-1; D gene unclear. Trimming took off 0 bases at V and 9 bases at J, with 14 bases between the two ends. This CDR3 is built from 14 residues. The CDR3 loop reads CASSLAGRLTQAFL. The CDR3 DNA is TGTGCCAGCAGTTTAGCCGGGCGGCTTACTCAAGCTTTCCTT.

In the case of this clonotype: This could be a read error, since a much larger clone is one nucleotide away. V usage is TRBV30 and J usage is TRBJ1-1; D perhaps matches TRBD1 (5 bases). Germline CDR1 GTSNPN, CDR2 SVGIG (reference sequence). CDR3 length: 15 amino acids. DNA of the CDR3: TGTGCCTGGAGTGTTTCAAGTCGGGGGAACACTGGAGCTTTCTTT. Translation gives CAWSVSSRGNTGAFF.

The chain uses TRBV6-5 and TRBJ2-5, with 12 bases matching TRBD2. This CDR3 region has 16 residues. Trimming at V came to 2 bases and at J to 5 bases, leaving 6 bases not matched to a gene. Germline CDR1 reads MNHEY; CDR2 reads SVGAGI. The DNA of the CDR3 is TGTGCCAGCAGTTACAGGCTAGCGGGAGGGCTGGAGACCCAGTACTTC. Translated: CASSYRLAGGLETQYF.